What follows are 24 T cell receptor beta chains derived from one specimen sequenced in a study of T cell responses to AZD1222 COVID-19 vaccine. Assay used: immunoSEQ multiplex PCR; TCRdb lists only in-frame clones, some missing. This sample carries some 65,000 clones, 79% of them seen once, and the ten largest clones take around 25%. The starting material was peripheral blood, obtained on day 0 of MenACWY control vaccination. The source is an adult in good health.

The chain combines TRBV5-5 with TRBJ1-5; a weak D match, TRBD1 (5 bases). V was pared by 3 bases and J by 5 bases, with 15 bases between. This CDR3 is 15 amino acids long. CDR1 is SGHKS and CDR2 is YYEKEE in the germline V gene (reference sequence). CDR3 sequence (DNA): TGTGCCAGCAGCTCGCGGACGGGGGTCGATCAGCCCCAGCATTTT. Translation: CASSSRTGVDQPQHF.

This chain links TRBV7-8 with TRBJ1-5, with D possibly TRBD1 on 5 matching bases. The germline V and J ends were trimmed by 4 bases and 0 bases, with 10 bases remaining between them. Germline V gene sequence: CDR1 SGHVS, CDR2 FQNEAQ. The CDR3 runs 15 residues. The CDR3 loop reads CASSSGTGSNQPQHF. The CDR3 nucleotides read TGTGCCAGCAGCTCCGGGACCGGTAGCAATCAGCCCCAGCATTTT.

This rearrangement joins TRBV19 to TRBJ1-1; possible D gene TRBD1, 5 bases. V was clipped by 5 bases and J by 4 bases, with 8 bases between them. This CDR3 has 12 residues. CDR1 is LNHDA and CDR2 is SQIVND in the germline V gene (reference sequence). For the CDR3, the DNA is TGTGCCAGTAGTTCTCAGGGCACTGAAGCTTTCTTT. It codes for CASSSQGTEAFF. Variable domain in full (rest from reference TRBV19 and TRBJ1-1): DGGITQSPKYLFRKEGQNVTLSCEQNLNHDAMYWYRQDPGQGLRLIYYSQIVNDFQKGDIAEGYSVSREKKESFPLTVTSAQKNPTAFYLCASSSQGTEAFFGQGTRLTVV.

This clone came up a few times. In nucleotides, the CDR3 is TGTGCCAGCAGTTTGGGGAGATTCCCCTCTGGAAACACCATATATTTT. Its protein product is CASSLGRFPSGNTIYF. The rearrangement joins TRBV28 to TRBJ1-3; D is unresolved. V gave up 3 bases and J gave up 0 bases, with 12 bases separating them. The CDR3 is 16 residues long. CDR1 and CDR2 (germline): MDHEN, SYDVKM.

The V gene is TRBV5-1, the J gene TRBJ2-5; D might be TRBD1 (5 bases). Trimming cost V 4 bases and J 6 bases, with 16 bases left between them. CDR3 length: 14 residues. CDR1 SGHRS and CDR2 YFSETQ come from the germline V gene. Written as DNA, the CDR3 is TGCGCCAGCAGCCTCTTGGAAGGGGTGAAGACCCAGTACTTC. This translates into CASSLLEGVKTQYF.

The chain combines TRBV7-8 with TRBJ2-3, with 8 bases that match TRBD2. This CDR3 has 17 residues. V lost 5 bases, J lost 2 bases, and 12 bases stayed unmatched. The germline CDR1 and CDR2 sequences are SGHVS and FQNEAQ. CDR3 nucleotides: TGTGCCAGCAGCCCCCGGGCCAGCGGGGGAGCCACAGATACGCAGTATTTT. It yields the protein CASSPRASGGATDTQYF.

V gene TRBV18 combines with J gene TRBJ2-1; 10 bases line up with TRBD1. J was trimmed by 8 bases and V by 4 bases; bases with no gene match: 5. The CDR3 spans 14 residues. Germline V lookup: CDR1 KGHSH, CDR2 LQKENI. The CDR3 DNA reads TGTGCCAGCTCACGACAGGGGGCAAGGGATGAGCAGTTCTTC. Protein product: CASSRQGARDEQFF.

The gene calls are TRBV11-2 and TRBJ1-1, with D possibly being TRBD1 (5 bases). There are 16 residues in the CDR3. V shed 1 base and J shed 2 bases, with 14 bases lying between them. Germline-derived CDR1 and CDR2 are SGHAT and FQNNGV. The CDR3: CASSLGGGRTNTEAFF. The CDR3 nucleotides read TGTGCCAGCAGCTTAGGGGGGGGGAGAACCAACACTGAAGCTTTCTTT.

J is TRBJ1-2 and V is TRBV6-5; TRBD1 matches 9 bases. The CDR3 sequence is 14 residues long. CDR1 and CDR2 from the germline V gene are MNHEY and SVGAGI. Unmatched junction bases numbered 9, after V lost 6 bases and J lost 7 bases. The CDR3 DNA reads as TGTGCCAGCAGCCGGGACAGGGAGAGGAGTGGCTACACCTTC. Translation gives CASSRDRERSGYTF.

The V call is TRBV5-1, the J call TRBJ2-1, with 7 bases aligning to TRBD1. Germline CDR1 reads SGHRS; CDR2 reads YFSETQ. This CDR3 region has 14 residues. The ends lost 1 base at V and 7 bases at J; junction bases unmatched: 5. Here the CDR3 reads CASSLLLQGNEQFF. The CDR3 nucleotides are TGCGCCAGCAGCTTGCTTCTACAGGGGAATGAGCAGTTCTTC.

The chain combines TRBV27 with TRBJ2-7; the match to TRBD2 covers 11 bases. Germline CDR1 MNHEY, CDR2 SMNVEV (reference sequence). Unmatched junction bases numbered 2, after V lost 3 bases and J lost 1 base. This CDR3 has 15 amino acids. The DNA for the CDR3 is TGTGCCAGCAGTTTCCGACTAGCGGGATCCTACGAGCAGTACTTC. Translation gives CASSFRLAGSYEQYF.

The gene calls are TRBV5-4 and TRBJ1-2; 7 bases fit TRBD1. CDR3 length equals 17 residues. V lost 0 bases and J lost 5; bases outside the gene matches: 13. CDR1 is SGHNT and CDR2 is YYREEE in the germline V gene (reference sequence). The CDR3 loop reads CASSLAKGTARGYGYTF. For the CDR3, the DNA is TGTGCCAGCAGCTTGGCCAAAGGGACAGCCAGGGGATATGGCTACACCTTC.

The CDR3 reads CASSLGYSNSPLHF. The DNA of the CDR3 is TGTGCCAGCAGCTTAGGGTACAGTAATTCACCCCTCCACTTT. The rearrangement links TRBV11-2 to TRBJ1-6; D is unclear. Germline V CDR1 and CDR2: SGHAT, FQNNGV. This CDR3 comprises 14 residues. Trimming stripped 1 base from V and 6 bases from J, with 7 bases between. The whole variable domain, remainder taken from reference TRBV11-2 and TRBJ1-6, is EAGVAQSPRYKIIEKRQSVAFWCNPISGHATLYWYQQILGQGPKLLIQFQNNGVVDDSQLPKDRFSAERLKGVDSTLKIQPAKLEDSAVYLCASSLGYSNSPLHFGNGTRLTVT.

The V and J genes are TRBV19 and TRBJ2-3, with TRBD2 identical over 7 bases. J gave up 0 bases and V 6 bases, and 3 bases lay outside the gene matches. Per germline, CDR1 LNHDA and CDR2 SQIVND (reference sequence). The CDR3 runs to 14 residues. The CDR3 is CASSLAASTDTQYF. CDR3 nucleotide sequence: TGTGCCAGTAGCCTAGCGGCGAGCACAGATACGCAGTATTTT.

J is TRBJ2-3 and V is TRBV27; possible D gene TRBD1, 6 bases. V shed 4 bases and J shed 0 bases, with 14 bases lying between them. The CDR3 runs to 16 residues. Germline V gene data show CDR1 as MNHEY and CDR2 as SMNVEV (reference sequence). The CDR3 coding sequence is TGTGCCAGCAGTTCTACAGGGTTTTCTAGCACAGATACGCAGTATTTT. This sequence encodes CASSSTGFSSTDTQYF.

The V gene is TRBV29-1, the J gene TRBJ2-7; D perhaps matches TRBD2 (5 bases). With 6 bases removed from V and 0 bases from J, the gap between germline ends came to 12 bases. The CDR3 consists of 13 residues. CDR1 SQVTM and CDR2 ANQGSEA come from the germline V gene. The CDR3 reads CSVRETASYEQYF. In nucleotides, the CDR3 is TGCAGCGTAAGGGAGACTGCCTCCTACGAGCAGTACTTC.

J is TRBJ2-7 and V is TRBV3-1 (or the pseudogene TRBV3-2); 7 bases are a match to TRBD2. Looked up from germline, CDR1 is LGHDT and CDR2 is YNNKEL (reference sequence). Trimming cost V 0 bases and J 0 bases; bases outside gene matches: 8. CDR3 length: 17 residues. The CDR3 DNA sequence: TGTGCCAGCAGCCAAGAATGGGGGGGGAAAAGCTCCTACGAGCAGTACTTC. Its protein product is CASSQEWGGKSSYEQYF.

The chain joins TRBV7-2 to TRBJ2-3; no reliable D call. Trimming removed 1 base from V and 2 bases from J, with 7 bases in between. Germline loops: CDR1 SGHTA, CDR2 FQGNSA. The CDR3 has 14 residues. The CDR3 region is CASSLGPYTDTQYF. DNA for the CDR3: TGTGCCAGCAGCTTAGGACCGTACACAGATACGCAGTATTTT.

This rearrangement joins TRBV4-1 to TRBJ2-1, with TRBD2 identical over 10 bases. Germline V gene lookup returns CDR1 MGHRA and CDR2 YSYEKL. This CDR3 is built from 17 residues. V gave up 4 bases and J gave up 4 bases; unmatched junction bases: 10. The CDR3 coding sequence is TGCGCCAGCAGCCCCTCCGCGAGCGGGGGGGCTTACAATGAGCAGTTCTTC. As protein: CASSPSASGGAYNEQFF.

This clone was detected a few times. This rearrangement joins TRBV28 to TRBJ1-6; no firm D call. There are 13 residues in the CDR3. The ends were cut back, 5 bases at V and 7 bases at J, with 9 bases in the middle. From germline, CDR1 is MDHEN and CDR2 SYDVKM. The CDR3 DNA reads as TGTGCCAGCAGTGTACTACAGAATTCACCCCTCCACTTT. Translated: CASSVLQNSPLHF. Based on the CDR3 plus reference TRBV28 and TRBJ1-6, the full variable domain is DVKVTQSSRYLVKRTGEKVFLECVQDMDHENMFWYRQDPGLGLRLIYFSYDVKMKEKGDIPEGYSVSREKKERFSLILESASTNQTSMYLCASSVLQNSPLHFGNGTRLTVT.

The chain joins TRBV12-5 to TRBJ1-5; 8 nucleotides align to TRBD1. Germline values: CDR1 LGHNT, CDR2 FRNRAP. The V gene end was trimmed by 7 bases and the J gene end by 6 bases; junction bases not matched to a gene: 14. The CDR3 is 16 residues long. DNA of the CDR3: TGTGCTAGTGCCCCTCAGGGGGCCCCACCTGGTCAGCCCCAGCATTTT. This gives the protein CASAPQGAPPGQPQHF.

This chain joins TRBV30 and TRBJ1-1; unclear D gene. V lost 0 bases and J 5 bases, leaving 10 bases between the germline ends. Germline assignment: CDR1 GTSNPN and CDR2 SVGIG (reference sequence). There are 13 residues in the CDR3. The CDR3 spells CAWSVLRKTEAFF. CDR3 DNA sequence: TGTGCCTGGAGTGTACTCAGGAAAACTGAAGCTTTCTTT.

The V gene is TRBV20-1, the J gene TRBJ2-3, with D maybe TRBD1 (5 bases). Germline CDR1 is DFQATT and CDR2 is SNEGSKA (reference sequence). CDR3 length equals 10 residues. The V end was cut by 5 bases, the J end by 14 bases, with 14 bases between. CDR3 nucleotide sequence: TGCAGTGCTCCCGGGCCTCAGGGGTATTTT. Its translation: CSAPGPQGYF.

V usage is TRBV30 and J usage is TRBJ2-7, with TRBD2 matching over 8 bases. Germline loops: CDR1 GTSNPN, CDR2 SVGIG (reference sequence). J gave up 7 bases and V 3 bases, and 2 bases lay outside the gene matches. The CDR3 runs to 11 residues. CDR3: CAWRRGVEQYF. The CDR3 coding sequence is TGTGCCTGGAGGCGGGGGGTTGAGCAGTACTTC.